The clone carrying this TCR beta chain was counted between two and nine times. Its specificity is not known. The study defined stable Graves' hyperthyroidism as no ophthalmopathy progression within 18 months. Authors of the study amplified TCR beta CDR3 regions from RNA transcripts. Using the HTBI primer set, a first-round RT-PCR was run on the TCR CDR3. TCRdb re-analysed the multiplex PCR reads in MiXCR, keeping a single row per CDR3 protein. The sample consists of more than 450,000 distinct CDR3 sequences, approximately 14% of them appearing once. This CDR3 contains 17 residues. Losses at the gene ends were 1 base for V and 1 base for J; bases not matched to a gene: 3. The germline CDR1 and CDR2 sequences are LGHDT and YNNKEL (reference sequence). This sample was included in a study of T cells in Graves' hyperthyroidism and ophthalmopathy. General study results and limits: It was a median approximately 6 months before onset that the model predicted ophthalmopathy.

The chain carries TRBV3-1 and TRBJ2-3, with TRBD2 identical over 12 bases. Specimen: blood. This sequence was found in a woman aged 40 to 50 with Graves' hyperthyroidism. The CDR3 sequence is CASSQGASGRGTDTQYF. CDR3 coding DNA: TGTGCCAGCAGCCAAGGGGCTAGCGGGAGGGGCACAGATACGCAGTATTTT.